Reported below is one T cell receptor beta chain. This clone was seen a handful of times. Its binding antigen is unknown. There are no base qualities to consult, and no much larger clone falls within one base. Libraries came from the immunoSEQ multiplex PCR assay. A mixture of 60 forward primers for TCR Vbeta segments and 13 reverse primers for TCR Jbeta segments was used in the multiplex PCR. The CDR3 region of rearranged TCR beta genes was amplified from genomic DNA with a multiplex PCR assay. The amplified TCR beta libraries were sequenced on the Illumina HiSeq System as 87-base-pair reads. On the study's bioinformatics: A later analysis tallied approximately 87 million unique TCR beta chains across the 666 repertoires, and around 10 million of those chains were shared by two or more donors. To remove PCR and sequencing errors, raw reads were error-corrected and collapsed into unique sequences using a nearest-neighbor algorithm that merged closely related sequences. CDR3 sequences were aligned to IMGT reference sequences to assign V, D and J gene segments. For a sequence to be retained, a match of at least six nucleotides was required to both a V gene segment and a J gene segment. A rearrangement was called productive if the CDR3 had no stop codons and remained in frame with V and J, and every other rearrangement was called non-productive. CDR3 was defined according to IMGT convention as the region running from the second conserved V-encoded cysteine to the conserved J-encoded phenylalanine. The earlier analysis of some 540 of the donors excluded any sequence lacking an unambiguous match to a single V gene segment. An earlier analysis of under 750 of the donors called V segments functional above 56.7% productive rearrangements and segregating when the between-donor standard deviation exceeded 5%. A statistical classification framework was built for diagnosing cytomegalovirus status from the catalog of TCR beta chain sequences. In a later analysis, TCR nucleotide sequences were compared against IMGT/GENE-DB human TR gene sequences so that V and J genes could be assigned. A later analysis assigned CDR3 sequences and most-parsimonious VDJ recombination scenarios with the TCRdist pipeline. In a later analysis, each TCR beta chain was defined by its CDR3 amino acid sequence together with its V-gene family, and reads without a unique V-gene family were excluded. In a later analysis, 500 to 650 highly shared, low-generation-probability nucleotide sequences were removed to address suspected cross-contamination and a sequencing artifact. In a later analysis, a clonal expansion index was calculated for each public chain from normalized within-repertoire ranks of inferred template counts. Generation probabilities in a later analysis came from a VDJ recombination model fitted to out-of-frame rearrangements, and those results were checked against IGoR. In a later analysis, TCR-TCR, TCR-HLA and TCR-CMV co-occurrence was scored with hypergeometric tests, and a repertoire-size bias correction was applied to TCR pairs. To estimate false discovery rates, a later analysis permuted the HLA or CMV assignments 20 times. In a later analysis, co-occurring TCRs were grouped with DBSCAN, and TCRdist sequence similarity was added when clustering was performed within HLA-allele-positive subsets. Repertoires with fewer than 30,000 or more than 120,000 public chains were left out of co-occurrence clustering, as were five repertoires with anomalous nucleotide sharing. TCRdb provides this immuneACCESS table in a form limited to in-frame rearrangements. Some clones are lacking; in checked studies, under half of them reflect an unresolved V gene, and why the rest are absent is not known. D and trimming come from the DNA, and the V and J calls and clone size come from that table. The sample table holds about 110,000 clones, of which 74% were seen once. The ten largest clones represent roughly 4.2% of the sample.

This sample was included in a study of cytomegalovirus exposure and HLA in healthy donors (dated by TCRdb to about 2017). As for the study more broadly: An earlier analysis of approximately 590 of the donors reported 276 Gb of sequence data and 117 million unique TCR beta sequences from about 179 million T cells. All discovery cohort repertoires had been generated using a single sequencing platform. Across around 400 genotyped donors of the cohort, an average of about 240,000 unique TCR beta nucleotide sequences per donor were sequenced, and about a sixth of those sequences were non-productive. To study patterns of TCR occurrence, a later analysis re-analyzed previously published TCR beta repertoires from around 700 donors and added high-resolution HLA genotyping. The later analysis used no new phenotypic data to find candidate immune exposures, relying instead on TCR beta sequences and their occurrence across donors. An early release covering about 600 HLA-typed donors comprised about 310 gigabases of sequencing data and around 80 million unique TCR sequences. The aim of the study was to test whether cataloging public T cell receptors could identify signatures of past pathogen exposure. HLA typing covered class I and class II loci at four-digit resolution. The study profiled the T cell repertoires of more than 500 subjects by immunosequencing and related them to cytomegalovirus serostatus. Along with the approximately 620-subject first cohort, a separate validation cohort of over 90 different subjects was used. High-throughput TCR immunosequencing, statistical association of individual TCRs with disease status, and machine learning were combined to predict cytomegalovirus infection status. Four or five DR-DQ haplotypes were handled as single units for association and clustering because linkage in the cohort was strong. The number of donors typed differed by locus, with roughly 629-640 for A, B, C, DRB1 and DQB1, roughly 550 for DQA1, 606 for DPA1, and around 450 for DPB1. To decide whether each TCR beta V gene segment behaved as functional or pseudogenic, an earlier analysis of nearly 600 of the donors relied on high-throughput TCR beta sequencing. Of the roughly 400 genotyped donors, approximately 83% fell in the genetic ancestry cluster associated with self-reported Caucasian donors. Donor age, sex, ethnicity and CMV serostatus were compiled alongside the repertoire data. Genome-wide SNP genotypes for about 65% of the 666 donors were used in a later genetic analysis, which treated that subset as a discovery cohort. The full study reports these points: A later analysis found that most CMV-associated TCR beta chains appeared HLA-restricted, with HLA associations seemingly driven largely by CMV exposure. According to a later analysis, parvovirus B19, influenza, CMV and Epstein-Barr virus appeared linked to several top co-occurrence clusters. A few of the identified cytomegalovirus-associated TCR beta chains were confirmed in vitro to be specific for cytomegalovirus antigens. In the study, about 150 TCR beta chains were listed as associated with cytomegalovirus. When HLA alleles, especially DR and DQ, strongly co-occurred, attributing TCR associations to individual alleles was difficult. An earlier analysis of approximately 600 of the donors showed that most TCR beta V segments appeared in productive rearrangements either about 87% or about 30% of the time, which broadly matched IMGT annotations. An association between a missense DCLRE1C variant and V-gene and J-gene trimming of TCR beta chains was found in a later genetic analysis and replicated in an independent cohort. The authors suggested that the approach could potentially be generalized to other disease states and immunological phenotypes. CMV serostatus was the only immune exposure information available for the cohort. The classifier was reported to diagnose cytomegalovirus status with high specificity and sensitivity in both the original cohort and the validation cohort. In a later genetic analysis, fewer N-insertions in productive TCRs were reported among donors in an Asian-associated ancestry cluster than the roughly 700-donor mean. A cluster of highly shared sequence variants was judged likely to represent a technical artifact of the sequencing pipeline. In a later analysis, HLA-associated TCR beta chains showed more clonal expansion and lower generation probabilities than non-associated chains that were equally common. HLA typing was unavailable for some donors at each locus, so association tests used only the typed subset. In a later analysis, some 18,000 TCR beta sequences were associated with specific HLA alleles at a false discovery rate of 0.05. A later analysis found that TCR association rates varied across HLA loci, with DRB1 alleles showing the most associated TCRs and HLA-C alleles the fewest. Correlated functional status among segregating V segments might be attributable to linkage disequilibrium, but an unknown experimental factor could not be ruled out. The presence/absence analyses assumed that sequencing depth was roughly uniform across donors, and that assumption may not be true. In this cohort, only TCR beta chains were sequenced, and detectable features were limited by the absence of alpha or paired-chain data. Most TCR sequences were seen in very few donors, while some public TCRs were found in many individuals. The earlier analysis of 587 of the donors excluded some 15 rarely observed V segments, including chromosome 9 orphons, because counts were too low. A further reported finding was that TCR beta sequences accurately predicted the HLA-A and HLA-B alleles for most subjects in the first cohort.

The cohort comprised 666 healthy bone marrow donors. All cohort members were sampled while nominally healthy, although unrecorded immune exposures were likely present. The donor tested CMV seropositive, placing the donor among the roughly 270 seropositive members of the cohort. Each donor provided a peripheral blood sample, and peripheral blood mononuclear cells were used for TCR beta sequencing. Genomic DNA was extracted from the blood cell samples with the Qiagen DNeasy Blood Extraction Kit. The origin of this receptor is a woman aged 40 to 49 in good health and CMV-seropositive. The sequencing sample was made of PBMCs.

This receptor has the CDR3 CAWSVHQGYELFF. The sequence in DNA is TGTGCCTGGAGTGTACACCAGGGCTACGAACTGTTTTTT. Rearrangement joined TRBV30 to TRBJ1-4; the D gene is perhaps TRBD1, from 5 matching bases. Reading the germline V gene (reference sequence) gives CDR1 GTSNPN and CDR2 SVGIG. V drops 0 bases and J drops 12 bases, leaving 14 bases in between. CDR3 length: 13 amino acids, cysteine to phenylalanine. The CDR3 DNA has 39 bases and is translated from base 1.